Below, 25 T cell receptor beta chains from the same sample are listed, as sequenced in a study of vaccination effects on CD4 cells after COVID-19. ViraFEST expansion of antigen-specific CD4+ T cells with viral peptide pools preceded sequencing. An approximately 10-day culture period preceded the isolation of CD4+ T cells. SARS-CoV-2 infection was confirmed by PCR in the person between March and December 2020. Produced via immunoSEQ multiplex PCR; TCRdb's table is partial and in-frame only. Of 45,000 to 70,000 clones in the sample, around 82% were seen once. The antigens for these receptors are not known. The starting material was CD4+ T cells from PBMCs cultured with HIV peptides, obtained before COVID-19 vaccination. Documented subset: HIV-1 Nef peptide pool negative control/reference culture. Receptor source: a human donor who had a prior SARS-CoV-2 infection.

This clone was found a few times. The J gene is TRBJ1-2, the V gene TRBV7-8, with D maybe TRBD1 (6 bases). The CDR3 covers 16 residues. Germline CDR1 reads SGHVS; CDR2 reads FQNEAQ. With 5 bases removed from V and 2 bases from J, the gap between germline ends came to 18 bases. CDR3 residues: CASSRFRGALNYGYTF. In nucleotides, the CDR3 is TGTGCCAGCAGCAGGTTTCGGGGGGCGCTGAACTATGGCTACACCTTC. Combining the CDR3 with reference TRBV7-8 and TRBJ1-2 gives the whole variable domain GAGVSQSPRYKVAKRGQDVALRCDPISGHVSLFWYQQALGQGPEFLTYFQNEAQLDKSGLPSDRFFAERPEGSVSTLKIQRTQQEDSAVYLCASSRFRGALNYGYTFGSGTRLTVV.

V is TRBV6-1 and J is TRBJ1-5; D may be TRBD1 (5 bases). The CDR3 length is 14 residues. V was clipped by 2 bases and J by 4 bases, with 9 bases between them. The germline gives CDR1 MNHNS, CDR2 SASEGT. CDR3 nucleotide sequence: TGTGCCAGCAGTGAATGGGGACGGAATCAGCCCCAGCATTTT. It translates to CASSEWGRNQPQHF.

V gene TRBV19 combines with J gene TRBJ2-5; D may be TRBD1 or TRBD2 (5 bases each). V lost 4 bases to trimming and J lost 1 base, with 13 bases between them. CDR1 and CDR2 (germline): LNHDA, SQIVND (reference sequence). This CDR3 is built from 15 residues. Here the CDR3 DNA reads TGTGCCAGTAGTACGGGACCCGCGGCCCAAGAGACCCAGTACTTC. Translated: CASSTGPAAQETQYF.

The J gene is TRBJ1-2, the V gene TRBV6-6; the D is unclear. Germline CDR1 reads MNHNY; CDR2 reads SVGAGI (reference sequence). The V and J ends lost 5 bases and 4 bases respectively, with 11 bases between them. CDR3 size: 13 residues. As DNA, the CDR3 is TGTGCCAGCAGTCCCTATAAAGGCTATGGCTACACCTTC. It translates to CASSPYKGYGYTF.

CDR3 protein: CASGRENSGANVLTF. CDR3 nucleotides: TGTGCTAGTGGAAGGGAAAACTCTGGGGCCAACGTCCTGACTTTC. The chain recombines TRBV12-5 with TRBJ2-6, with unresolved D. The CDR3 has 15 amino acids. Germline V CDR1 and CDR2: LGHNT, FRNRAP. Trimming shortened V by 6 bases and J by 0 bases, and 9 bases separated the two germline ends.

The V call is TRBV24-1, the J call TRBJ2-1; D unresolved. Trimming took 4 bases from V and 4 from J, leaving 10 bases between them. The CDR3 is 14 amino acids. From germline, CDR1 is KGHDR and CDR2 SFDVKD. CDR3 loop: CATSDLGPYNEQFF. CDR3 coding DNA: TGTGCCACCAGTGACTTAGGACCGTACAATGAGCAGTTCTTC.

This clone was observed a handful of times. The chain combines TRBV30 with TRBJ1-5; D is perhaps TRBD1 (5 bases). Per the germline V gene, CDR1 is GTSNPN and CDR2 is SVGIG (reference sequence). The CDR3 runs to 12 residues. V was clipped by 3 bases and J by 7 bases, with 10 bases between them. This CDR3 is CAWSNGAQPQHF. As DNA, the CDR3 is TGTGCCTGGAGCAACGGGGCCCAGCCCCAGCATTTT.

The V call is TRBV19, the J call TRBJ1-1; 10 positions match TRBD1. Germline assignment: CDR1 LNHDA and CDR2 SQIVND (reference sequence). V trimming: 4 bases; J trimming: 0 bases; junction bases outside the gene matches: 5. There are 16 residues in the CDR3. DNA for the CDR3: TGTGCCAGTAGTAAAGGGACAGGGGAAATGAACACTGAAGCTTTCTTT. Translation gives CASSKGTGEMNTEAFF.

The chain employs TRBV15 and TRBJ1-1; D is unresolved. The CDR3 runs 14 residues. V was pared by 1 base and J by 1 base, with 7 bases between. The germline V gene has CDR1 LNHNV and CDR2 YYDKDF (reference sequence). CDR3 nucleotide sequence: TGTGCCACCAGCAGAGTTAATCCGAACACTGAAGCTTTCTTT. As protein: CATSRVNPNTEAFF.

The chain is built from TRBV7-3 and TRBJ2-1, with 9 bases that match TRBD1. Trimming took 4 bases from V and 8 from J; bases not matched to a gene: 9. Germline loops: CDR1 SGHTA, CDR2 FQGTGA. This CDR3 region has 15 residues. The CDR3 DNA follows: TGTGCCAGCAGCTCCTCCGGGACAGGGTGGCATGAGCAGTTCTTC. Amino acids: CASSSSGTGWHEQFF.

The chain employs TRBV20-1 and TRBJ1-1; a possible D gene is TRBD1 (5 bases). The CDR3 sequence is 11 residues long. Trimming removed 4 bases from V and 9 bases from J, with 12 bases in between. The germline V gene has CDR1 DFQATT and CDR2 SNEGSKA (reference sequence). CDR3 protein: CSANGANKAFF. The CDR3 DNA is TGCAGTGCTAACGGGGCAAATAAAGCTTTCTTT.

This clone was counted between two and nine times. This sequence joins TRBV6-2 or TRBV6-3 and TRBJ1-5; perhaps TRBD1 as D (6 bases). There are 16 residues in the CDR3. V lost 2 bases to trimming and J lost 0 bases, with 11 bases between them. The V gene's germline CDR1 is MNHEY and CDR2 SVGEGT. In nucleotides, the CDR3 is TGTGCCAGCAGTTACGGGACACTCTATAGCAATCAGCCCCAGCATTTT. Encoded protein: CASSYGTLYSNQPQHF.

CDR3 sequence (DNA): TGTGCCAGCATGGGGGCAGGAGGAAACAATGAGCAGTTCTTC. Protein product: CASMGAGGNNEQFF. V usage is TRBV6-5 and J usage is TRBJ2-1, with D possibly matching TRBD1 (6 bases). The CDR3 is 14 residues long. Germline V gene data show CDR1 as MNHEY and CDR2 as SVGAGI. The V gene lost 7 bases and the J gene lost 5 bases, with 15 bases spanning the gap.

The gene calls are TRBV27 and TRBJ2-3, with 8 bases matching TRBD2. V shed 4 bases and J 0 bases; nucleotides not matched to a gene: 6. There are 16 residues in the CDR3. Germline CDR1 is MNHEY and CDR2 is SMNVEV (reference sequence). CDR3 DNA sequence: TGTGCCAGCAGTTGGGGGAGCGGGAGCAGCACAGATACGCAGTATTTT. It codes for CASSWGSGSSTDTQYF.

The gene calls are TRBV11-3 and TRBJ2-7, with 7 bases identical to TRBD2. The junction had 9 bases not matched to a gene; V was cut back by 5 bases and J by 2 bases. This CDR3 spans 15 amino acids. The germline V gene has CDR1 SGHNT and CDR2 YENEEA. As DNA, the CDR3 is TGTGCCAGCAGCCGTGCTAGCGGTACCACCTACGAGCAGTACTTC. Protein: CASSRASGTTYEQYF.

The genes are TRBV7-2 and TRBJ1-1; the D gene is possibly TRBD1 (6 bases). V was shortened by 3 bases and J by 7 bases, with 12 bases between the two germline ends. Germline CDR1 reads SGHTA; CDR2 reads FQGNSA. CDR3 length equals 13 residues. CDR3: CASSFNREGEAFF. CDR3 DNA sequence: TGTGCCAGCAGCTTCAACAGGGAAGGTGAAGCTTTCTTT. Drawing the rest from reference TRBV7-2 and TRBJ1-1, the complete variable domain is GAGVSQSPSNKVTEKGKDVELRCDPISGHTALYWYRQSLGQGLEFLIYFQGNSAPDKSGLPSDRFSAERTGGSVSTLTIQRTQQEDSAVYLCASSFNREGEAFFGQGTRLTVV.

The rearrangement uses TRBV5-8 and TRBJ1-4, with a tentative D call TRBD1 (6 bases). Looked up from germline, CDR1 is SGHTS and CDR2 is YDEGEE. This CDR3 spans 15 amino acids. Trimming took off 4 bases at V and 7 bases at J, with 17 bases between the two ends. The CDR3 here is CASSDGNRVSEKLFF. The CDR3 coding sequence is TGTGCCAGCAGCGATGGGAACAGGGTATCTGAAAAACTGTTTTTT.

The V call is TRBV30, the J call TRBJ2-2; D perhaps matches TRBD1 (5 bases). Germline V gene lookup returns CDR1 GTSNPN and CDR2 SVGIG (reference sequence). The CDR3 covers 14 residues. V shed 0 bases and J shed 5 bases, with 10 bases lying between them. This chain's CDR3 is CAWSVSRVTGELFF. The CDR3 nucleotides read TGTGCCTGGAGTGTAAGCAGGGTGACCGGGGAGCTGTTTTTT.

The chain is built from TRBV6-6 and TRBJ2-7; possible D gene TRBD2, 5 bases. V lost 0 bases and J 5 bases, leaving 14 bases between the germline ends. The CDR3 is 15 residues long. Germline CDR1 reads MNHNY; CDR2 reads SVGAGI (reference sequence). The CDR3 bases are TGTGCCAGCAGTTACTCTTCCCGGGGTCAAGACGAGCAGTACTTC. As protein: CASSYSSRGQDEQYF.

CDR3 amino acids: CASRRTVGDGELFF. The CDR3 nucleotides read TGTGCCAGCAGGCGGACAGTGGGGGACGGGGAGCTGTTTTTT. V and J are TRBV11-3 and TRBJ2-2; weak D call: TRBD1 (6 bases). The CDR3 spans 14 residues. Trimming cost V 6 bases and J 7 bases, with 15 bases left between them. Germline loops: CDR1 SGHNT, CDR2 YENEEA.

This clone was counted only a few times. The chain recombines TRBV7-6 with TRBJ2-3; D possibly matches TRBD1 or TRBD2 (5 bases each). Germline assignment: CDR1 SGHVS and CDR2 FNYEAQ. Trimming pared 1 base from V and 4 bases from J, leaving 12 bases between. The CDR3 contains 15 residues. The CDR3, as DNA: TGTGCCAGCAGCTTAGGAGGGGCGGGCCCAGATACGCAGTATTTT. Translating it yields CASSLGGAGPDTQYF. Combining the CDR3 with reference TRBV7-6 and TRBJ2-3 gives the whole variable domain GAGVSQSPRYKVTKRGQDVALRCDPISGHVSLYWYRQALGQGPEFLTYFNYEAQQDKSGLPNDRFSAERPEGSISTLTIQRTEQRDSAMYRCASSLGGAGPDTQYFGPGTRLTVL.

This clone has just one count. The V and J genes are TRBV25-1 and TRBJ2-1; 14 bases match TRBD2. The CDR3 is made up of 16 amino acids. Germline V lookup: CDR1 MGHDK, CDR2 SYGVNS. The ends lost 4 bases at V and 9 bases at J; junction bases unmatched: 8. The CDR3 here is CASSARLAGGPGEQFF. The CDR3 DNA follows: TGTGCCAGCAGTGCTCGACTAGCGGGAGGGCCCGGTGAGCAGTTCTTC. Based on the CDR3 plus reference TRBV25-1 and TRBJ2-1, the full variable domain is EADIYQTPRYLVIGTGKKITLECSQTMGHDKMYWYQQDPGMELHLIHYSYGVNSTEKGDLSSESTVSRIRTEHFPLTLESARPSHTSQYLCASSARLAGGPGEQFFGPGTRLTVL.

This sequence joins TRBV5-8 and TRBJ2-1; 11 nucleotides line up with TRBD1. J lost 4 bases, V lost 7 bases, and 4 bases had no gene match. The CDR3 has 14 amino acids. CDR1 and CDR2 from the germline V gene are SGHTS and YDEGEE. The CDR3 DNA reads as TGTGCCAGCTGGGGACAGGGGGAATACAATGAGCAGTTCTTC. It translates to CASWGQGEYNEQFF.

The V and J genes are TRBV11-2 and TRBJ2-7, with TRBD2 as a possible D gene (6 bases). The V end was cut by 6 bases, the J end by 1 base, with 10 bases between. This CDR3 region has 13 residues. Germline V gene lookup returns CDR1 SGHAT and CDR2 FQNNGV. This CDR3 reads CASSIAESYEQYF. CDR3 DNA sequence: TGTGCCAGCAGTATAGCGGAATCCTACGAGCAGTACTTC.

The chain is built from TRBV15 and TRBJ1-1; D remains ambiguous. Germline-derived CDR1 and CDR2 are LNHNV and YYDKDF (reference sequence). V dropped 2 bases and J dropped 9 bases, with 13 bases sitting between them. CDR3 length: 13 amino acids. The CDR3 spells CATSRNTGSQAFF. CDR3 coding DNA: TGTGCCACCAGCAGAAACACCGGGTCTCAAGCTTTCTTT.